This T cell receptor beta chain was captured in a study of cytomegalovirus exposure and HLA in healthy donors. Study-wide results and limits: It was confirmed in vitro that a few of the CMV-associated chains were specific for CMV antigens.

On this clone itself: Its antigen is unidentified.

Method: immunoSEQ multiplex PCR; TCRdb's copy keeps in-frame clones and lacks some. Altogether 47,000 or so clones are present, around nine tenths being singletons, with the ten largest covering roughly 1.4%. V was pared by 5 bases and J by 5 bases, with 8 bases of the junction left unmatched. Looked up from germline, CDR1 is SGHNT and CDR2 is YENEEA. This CDR3 has 15 amino acids. The sequence was obtained from a man between 18 and 35 years old in good health and CMV-seronegative. The V call is TRBV11-3, the J call TRBJ1-1, with 10 bases that match TRBD1. The sample taken for sequencing was PBMCs. CDR3 region: CASSLMGQGNTEAFF. The DNA of the CDR3 is TGTGCCAGCAGCCTGATGGGACAGGGGAATACTGAAGCTTTCTTT.